One sample yielded the 15 T cell receptor beta chains listed below, sequenced in a study of human T cells and chemical hapten exposure. Time point in this sample: patch test 1, 2 weeks after DPC sensitization. The treatment here: therapeutic diphenylcyclopropenone sensitization with weekly scalp DPC. TCRdb analysed the RACE reads with MiXCR anew, one entry per CDR3 protein. The data contain a few hundred thousand distinct CDR3 sequences, more than 4.5% of them singletons. The material was whole blood, obtained in connection with sensitization to the hapten diphenylcyclopropenone (DPC). Every receptor here comes from a woman aged 50 to 60 with alopecia areata. Some clones in this sample may be carry-over from other donors' samples.

This clonotype was counted many times. The V gene is TRBV4-2, the J gene TRBJ2-7, with 13 positions matching TRBD2. The CDR3 is 15 amino acids. The junction had 3 bases not matched to a gene; V was cut back by 3 bases and J by 4 bases. The germline V gene has CDR1 LGHNA and CDR2 YNFKEQ. The DNA of the CDR3 is TGTGCCAGCAGCCACGGACTAGCGGGAGAATACGAGCAGTACTTC. This translates into CASSHGLAGEYEQYF.

This clonotype occurred many times. The genes are TRBV27 and TRBJ2-7; D gene uncertain. V was cut by 8 bases and J by 3 bases, with 17 bases left in between. CDR1 and CDR2 (germline): MNHEY, SMNVEV (reference sequence). This CDR3 has 14 amino acids. Here the CDR3 DNA reads TGTGCCAGCTCCCAAAGTGGTACCAACTACGAGCAGTACTTC. This sequence encodes CASSQSGTNYEQYF.

This clonotype was counted ten times or more. The V and J genes are TRBV3-1 and TRBJ2-7, with D unresolved. Deletions cut 4 bases from V and 3 bases from J, with 10 bases between. The germline V gene encodes CDR1 LGHDT and CDR2 YNNKEL (reference sequence). There are 13 residues in the CDR3. CDR3 amino acids: CASSPDLFYEQYF. CDR3 DNA sequence: TGTGCCAGCAGCCCGGACCTCTTCTACGAGCAGTACTTC.

This clonotype has at least ten counts. CDR3 sequence reads: CASSFPGEGFTYEQYF. The DNA for the CDR3 is TGTGCCAGCAGCTTCCCGGGGGAGGGATTCACCTACGAGCAGTACTTC. This chain joins TRBV7-2 and TRBJ2-7; TRBD2 agrees at 7 bases. The germline V gene encodes CDR1 SGHTA and CDR2 FQGNSA. The CDR3 is made up of 16 amino acids. Unmatched junction bases numbered 10, after V lost 3 bases and J lost 2 bases.

This clonotype was observed many times. This chain uses TRBV7-2 with TRBJ2-3, with D uncertain. Germline CDR1 reads SGHTA; CDR2 reads FQGNSA. CDR3 length equals 13 residues. Trimming stripped 5 bases from V and 6 bases from J, with 12 bases between. The chain's CDR3 is CASSMTKSDTQYF. The CDR3 DNA follows: TGTGCCAGCAGCATGACAAAGTCCGATACGCAGTATTTT.

The chain links TRBV20-1 to TRBJ1-1; D is possibly TRBD1 (6 bases). Per the germline V gene, CDR1 is DFQATT and CDR2 is SNEGSKA (reference sequence). V gave up 3 bases and J gave up 5 bases, with 19 bases separating them. This CDR3 comprises 15 residues. The CDR3 coding sequence is TGCAGTGCTAGCCACAATCCGGGGGCAGGTACTGAAGCTTTCTTT. It is translated as CSASHNPGAGTEAFF.

This clonotype was observed at least ten times. V gene TRBV18 combines with J gene TRBJ2-3; D tentatively reads TRBD1 or TRBD2 (5 bases each). Per germline, CDR1 KGHSH and CDR2 LQKENI. The CDR3 totals 14 residues. Trimming shortened V by 5 bases and J by 5 bases, and 14 bases separated the two germline ends. As DNA, the CDR3 is TGTGCCAGCTCATCCGGGGCCCGAAAAGATACGCAGTATTTT. This gives the protein CASSSGARKDTQYF.

This clonotype was observed a few times. This chain connects TRBV12-3 or TRBV12-4 to TRBJ1-1; TRBD1 matches at 9 bases. The CDR3 runs to 17 residues. With 9 bases clipped from V and 2 bases from J, the junction kept 16 bases outside the gene matches. The CDR3, as DNA: TGTGCCAGAGTCGGGCCCGGACCACAGGGGGCCAACACTGAAGCTTTCTTT. It encodes CARVGPGPQGANTEAFF.

Many counts were recorded for this clonotype. The chain is built from TRBV5-1 and TRBJ2-7; tentatively, D is TRBD1 (5 bases). V lost 5 bases, J lost 3 bases, and 9 bases lay in between. This CDR3 has 12 residues. CDR1 is SGHRS, CDR2 YFSETQ, per germline. The CDR3 sequence: CASRGQVYEQYF. In DNA form, the CDR3 reads TGCGCCAGCAGAGGACAAGTCTACGAGCAGTACTTC.

The J gene is TRBJ2-3, the V gene TRBV24-1; D call uncertain. CDR3 length equals 15 residues. The V gene lost 5 bases and the J gene lost 0 bases, with 11 bases spanning the gap. CDR1 KGHDR and CDR2 SFDVKD come from the germline V gene. The CDR3: CATSGGSTSTDTQYF. CDR3 in DNA: TGTGCCACCAGTGGAGGTAGCACTAGCACAGATACGCAGTATTTT.

Ten or more counts support this clonotype. The chain carries TRBV20-1 and TRBJ1-4; 8 bases are a match to TRBD1. The junction had 7 bases not matched to a gene; V was cut back by 3 bases and J by 7 bases. The CDR3 length is 14 residues. The germline V gene encodes CDR1 DFQATT and CDR2 SNEGSKA (reference sequence). Here the CDR3 reads CSASVVQGVEKLFF. The CDR3 DNA sequence: TGCAGTGCTAGTGTTGTACAGGGGGTTGAAAAACTGTTTTTT.

At least ten counts were recorded for this clonotype. This chain links TRBV3-1 with TRBJ1-2; D call uncertain. V was clipped by 1 base and J by 3 bases, with 15 bases between them. Per germline, CDR1 LGHDT and CDR2 YNNKEL (reference sequence). This CDR3 contains 16 residues. CDR3 region: CASSQGVPSPDYGYTF. CDR3 in DNA: TGTGCCAGCAGCCAAGGGGTACCGTCCCCAGACTATGGCTACACCTTC.

This clonotype has more than one count but fewer than ten. The V and J genes are TRBV12-3 or TRBV12-4 and TRBJ2-2, with TRBD1 matching over 8 bases. The V gene end was trimmed by 5 bases and the J gene end by 3 bases; junction bases not matched to a gene: 5. The CDR3 has 15 amino acids. The CDR3 coding sequence is TGTGCCAGCAGTCCTCAGGGGGCGCACACCGGGGAGCTGTTTTTT. It yields the protein CASSPQGAHTGELFF.

In regard to this clonotype: A clone one base away is much larger, so this may be a read error. The V and J genes are TRBV28 and TRBJ1-5; D is possibly TRBD1 (6 bases). The V end was cut by 6 bases, the J end by 3 bases, with 15 bases between. CDR1 and CDR2 from the germline V gene are MDHEN and SYDVKM. The CDR3 loop spans 15 amino acids. Here the CDR3 DNA reads TGTGCCAGCAGAATGGGGGCATATAACAATCAGCCCCAGCATTTT. Protein: CASRMGAYNNQPQHF.

A few counts support this clonotype. The chain couples TRBV2 to TRBJ2-5; TRBD2 agrees at 7 bases. The ends lost 8 bases at V and 3 bases at J; junction bases unmatched: 0. The CDR3 length is 11 residues. Per the germline V gene, CDR1 is SNHLY and CDR2 is FYNNEI. The DNA for the CDR3 is TGTGCCAGCGGGAGGGAAGAGACCCAGTACTTC. Protein sequence: CASGREETQYF.